This TCR beta chain was profiled in a study of T cell repertoires in cytomegalovirus infection. MiXCR, run by TCRdb on the reads, gives a single entry per CDR3 protein. Among about 260,000 distinct CDR3 sequences listed, approximately 8.3% were seen once. V was trimmed by 3 bases and J by 0 bases, leaving 11 bases between them. The CDR3 contains 16 residues. The V gene's germline CDR1 is LNHDA and CDR2 SQIVND (reference sequence). The sequencing sample was made of PBMCs. The V and J genes are TRBV19 and TRBJ2-2; D perhaps matches TRBD1 (6 bases). This TCR was sampled from a human donor in good health (CMV status not recorded). Some clones in this sample may be carry-over from other donors' samples. DNA of the CDR3: TGTGCCAGTAGTATGGACAGCACCGCGAACACCGGGGAGCTGTTTTTT. Its translation: CASSMDSTANTGELFF.